What follows are 18 T cell receptor beta chains derived from one specimen sequenced in a study of blood T cell repertoires in COVID-19. TCRdb keeps only in-frame clones here, not all; method: immunoSEQ multiplex PCR. The sample contains 70,000 or so clones, approximately 90% of which appear only once. The sample taken for sequencing was peripheral blood. All receptors come from a man between 65 and 80 years old with active COVID-19.

The chain carries TRBV28 and TRBJ1-2, with D tentatively TRBD1 (5 bases). The CDR3 extends over 13 amino acids. CDR1 is MDHEN and CDR2 is SYDVKM in the germline V gene. V was clipped by 5 bases and J by 10 bases, with 17 bases between them. CDR3 loop: CASSGQRVGLYTF. The CDR3 nucleotides are TGTGCCAGCAGTGGGCAACGGGTGGGACTCTACACCTTC.

The rearrangement joins TRBV7-2 to TRBJ2-1, with TRBD2 matching 7 bases. Germline loops: CDR1 SGHTA, CDR2 FQGNSA. Trimming at V came to 3 bases and at J to 0 bases, leaving 14 bases not matched to a gene. This CDR3 has 19 amino acids. CDR3 DNA sequence: TGTGCCAGCAGCTTGGATTCGGTGGGCGGGAGAAGCTCCTACAATGAGCAGTTCTTC. This gives the protein CASSLDSVGGRSSYNEQFF.

The chain recombines TRBV19 with TRBJ1-6; 8 nucleotides agree with TRBD1. CDR3 size: 15 residues. Unmatched junction bases numbered 7, after V lost 4 bases and J lost 8 bases. The V gene's germline CDR1 is LNHDA and CDR2 SQIVND (reference sequence). This chain's CDR3 is CASSTHRGGDSPLHF. The CDR3 nucleotides read TGTGCCAGTAGTACACACAGGGGGGGGGATTCACCCCTCCACTTT.

This clone was recorded only once. The gene calls are TRBV6-5 and TRBJ2-3, with D perhaps TRBD2 (5 bases). Trimming pared 6 bases from V and 2 bases from J, leaving 12 bases between. This CDR3 has 14 amino acids. CDR1 is MNHEY and CDR2 is SVGAGI in the germline V gene. CDR3 bases: TGTGCCAGCAGGCTAGCCCCCTTCACAGATACGCAGTATTTT. It is translated as CASRLAPFTDTQYF.

This clone was seen a handful of times. V usage is TRBV19 and J usage is TRBJ2-7, with D uncertain. Trimming cost V 5 bases and J 0 bases, with 17 bases left between them. Germline V gene data show CDR1 as LNHDA and CDR2 as SQIVND (reference sequence). The CDR3 is made up of 16 amino acids. The CDR3 is CASSSPGSRSSYEQYF. CDR3 in DNA: TGTGCCAGTAGTTCCCCCGGCTCTCGGAGCTCCTACGAGCAGTACTTC.

The rearrangement links TRBV7-2 to TRBJ1-2; 7 nucleotides align to TRBD1. CDR1 is SGHTA, CDR2 FQGNSA, per germline. CDR3 length: 14 amino acids. Trimming removed 3 bases from V and 7 bases from J; junction bases left unmatched: 8. The DNA for the CDR3 is TGTGCCAGCAGCTTGGGACAGCTGACGGGTGGCTACACCTTC. Translating gives CASSLGQLTGGYTF.

The CDR3 protein is CASRTKGGNYGYTF. The CDR3 DNA follows: TGTGCCAGCCGCACAAAGGGAGGGAACTATGGCTACACCTTC. The gene calls are TRBV27 and TRBJ1-2, with D unclear. CDR1 and CDR2 from the germline V gene are MNHEY and SMNVEV (reference sequence). V was shortened by 8 bases and J by 2 bases, with 15 bases between the two germline ends. The CDR3 is 14 amino acids.

V gene TRBV6-2 or TRBV6-3 combines with J gene TRBJ1-2; D might be TRBD1 (6 bases). The CDR3 has 15 residues. Deletions cut 6 bases from V and 5 bases from J, with 19 bases between. CDR1 and CDR2 (germline): MNHEY, SVGEGT. The CDR3 nucleotides read TGTGCCAGCAGCGGAAGGTCGGGACATCTTTATGGCTACACCTTC. Amino acid sequence: CASSGRSGHLYGYTF.

The rearrangement uses TRBV3-1 (or the pseudogene TRBV3-2) and TRBJ2-5, with 9 positions matching TRBD2. The CDR3 is 18 amino acids. J lost 2 bases, V lost 1 base, and 11 bases had no gene match. Germline CDR1 is LGHDT and CDR2 is YNNKEL (reference sequence). This CDR3 is CASSQAPLTSGLQETQYF. CDR3 DNA sequence: TGTGCCAGCAGCCAAGCGCCCCTGACTAGCGGACTACAAGAGACCCAGTACTTC.

The chain uses TRBV19 and TRBJ1-2; TRBD1 matches at 7 bases. The CDR3 is 15 residues long. Germline values: CDR1 LNHDA, CDR2 SQIVND (reference sequence). The trim removed 1 base at V and 4 bases at J, leaving 6 bases unmatched. The DNA for the CDR3 is TGTGCCAGTAGTATAGGGGGCCAGGGGGTCTATGGCTACACCTTC. It codes for CASSIGGQGVYGYTF.

The chain uses TRBV9 and TRBJ2-3; the match to TRBD2 covers 8 bases. The germline CDR1 and CDR2 sequences are SGDLS and YYNGEE. The CDR3 has 15 residues. Trimming at V came to 4 bases and at J to 2 bases, leaving 6 bases not matched to a gene. This CDR3 reads CASSPTSGPTDTQYF. CDR3 sequence (DNA): TGTGCCAGCAGCCCCACTAGCGGACCCACAGATACGCAGTATTTT.

The chain couples TRBV2 to TRBJ1-6; 8 nucleotides match TRBD1. The CDR3 length is 15 residues. CDR1 and CDR2 (germline): SNHLY, FYNNEI. V shed 6 bases and J 8 bases; nucleotides not matched to a gene: 9. The CDR3 protein is CASSQDRGAYSPLHF. The CDR3 DNA is TGTGCCAGCAGCCAAGACAGGGGAGCTTATTCACCCCTCCACTTT. Full variable domain (outside the CDR3, taken from reference TRBV2 and TRBJ1-6): EPEVTQTPSHQVTQMGQEVILRCVPISNHLYFYWYRQILGQKVEFLVSFYNNEISEKSEIFDDQFSVERPDGSNFTLKIRSTKLEDSAMYFCASSQDRGAYSPLHFGNGTRLTVT.

The rearrangement uses TRBV19 and TRBJ1-2; no definite D call. There are 14 residues in the CDR3. CDR1 is LNHDA, CDR2 SQIVND, per germline (reference sequence). V shed 5 bases and J shed 8 bases, with 18 bases lying between them. Here the CDR3 DNA reads TGTGCCAGTAGTCCCCTGGGGAGGCTCGGAGGCTACACCTTC. Its protein is CASSPLGRLGGYTF.

This clone was seen a handful of times. The rearrangement joins TRBV20-1 to TRBJ1-1, with a possible D match to TRBD1 (6 bases). Per germline, CDR1 DFQATT and CDR2 SNEGSKA (reference sequence). The CDR3 runs to 15 residues. Between the trimmed V and J ends, which lost 3 bases and 1 base, there was a span of 15 bases. The CDR3 DNA reads as TGCAGTGCTAGTGTCCCCCAGGGGCCGAACACTGAAGCTTTCTTT. Translated: CSASVPQGPNTEAFF.

This clone was seen once. V gene TRBV6-6 combines with J gene TRBJ1-2, with D maybe TRBD1 (6 bases). Germline loops: CDR1 MNHNY, CDR2 SVGAGI (reference sequence). The CDR3 is 14 residues long. Trimming pared 8 bases from V and 4 bases from J, leaving 17 bases between. DNA of the CDR3: TGTGCCAGCGCGCCGGGACACCGAACCTATGGCTACACCTTC. The encoded protein is CASAPGHRTYGYTF.

This chain links TRBV30 with TRBJ2-7; possibly TRBD1 for D (7 bases). The CDR3 has 16 amino acids. The germline V gene encodes CDR1 GTSNPN and CDR2 SVGIG (reference sequence). Trimming took 0 bases from V and 2 from J, leaving 17 bases between them. The CDR3: CAWSVQGGRPTYEQYF. CDR3 nucleotide sequence: TGTGCCTGGAGTGTTCAGGGGGGCCGGCCTACCTACGAGCAGTACTTC.

The chain recombines TRBV11-3 with TRBJ2-5, with TRBD2 matching 13 bases. This CDR3 is built from 14 residues. V gave up 6 bases and J gave up 5 bases; unmatched junction bases: 3. The germline V gene has CDR1 SGHNT and CDR2 YENEEA. The CDR3 loop reads CASSQTSGRETQYF. CDR3 DNA sequence: TGTGCCAGCAGTCAGACTAGCGGGAGGGAGACCCAGTACTTC. Combining the CDR3 with reference TRBV11-3 and TRBJ2-5 gives the whole variable domain EAGVVQSPRYKIIEKKQPVAFWCNPISGHNTLYWYLQNLGQGPELLIRYENEEAVDDSQLPKDRFSAERLKGVDSTLKIQPAELGDSAVYLCASSQTSGRETQYFGPGTRLLVL.

By share, this clone ranks as medium-sized (0.01 to 0.1%). CDR3 sequence: CASRRDRGEYSPLHF. The DNA of the CDR3 is TGTGCCAGCAGGCGGGACAGGGGCGAGTATTCACCCCTCCACTTT. V and J are TRBV27 and TRBJ1-6, with 10 bases lining up with TRBD1. Trimming at V came to 6 bases and at J to 8 bases, leaving 7 bases not matched to a gene. The CDR3 contains 15 residues. Germline loops: CDR1 MNHEY, CDR2 SMNVEV (reference sequence).